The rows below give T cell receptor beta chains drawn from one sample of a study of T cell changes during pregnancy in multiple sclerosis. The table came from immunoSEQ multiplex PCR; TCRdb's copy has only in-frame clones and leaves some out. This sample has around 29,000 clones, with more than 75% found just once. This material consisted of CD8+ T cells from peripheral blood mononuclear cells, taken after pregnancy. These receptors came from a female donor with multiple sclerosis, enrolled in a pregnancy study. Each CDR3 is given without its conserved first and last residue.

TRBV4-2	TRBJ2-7	ASSQEASGGSYEQY
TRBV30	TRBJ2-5	AWSVSQTSWQTQY
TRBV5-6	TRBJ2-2	ASSFPGTITGELF
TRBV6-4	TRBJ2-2	ASSDSISGGPGELF
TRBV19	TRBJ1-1	ASTRRLPDTEAF
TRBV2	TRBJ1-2	ASSEVPALNYGYT
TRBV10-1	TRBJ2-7	ASSPLAGGYEQY
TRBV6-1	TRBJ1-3	ASSVSGGSGNTIY
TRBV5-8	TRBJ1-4	ASSQRQGAFEKLF
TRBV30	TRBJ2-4	AWSVIEGGANIQY
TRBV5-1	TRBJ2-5	ASSPGGDRGLETQY
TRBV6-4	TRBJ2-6	ASSEGGAGANVLT
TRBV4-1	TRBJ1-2	ASSQVPGAGGYGYT
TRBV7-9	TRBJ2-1	ASSLSGNEQF
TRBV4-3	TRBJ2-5	ASSQDSGAYQETQY
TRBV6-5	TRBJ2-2	ATMRVETGELF
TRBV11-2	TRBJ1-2	ASSSWPGLKYGYT
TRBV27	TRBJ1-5	ASRQGFGNQPQH
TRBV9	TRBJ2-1	ASSVGGPDEQF
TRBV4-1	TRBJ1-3	ASSQDDQGEGNTIY
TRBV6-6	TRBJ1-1	ASRGDTNTEAF
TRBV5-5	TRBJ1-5	ASSLAAGDQPQH
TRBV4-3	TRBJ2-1	ASSQGLQDNEQF
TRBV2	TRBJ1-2	ASSPERQAIDGYT
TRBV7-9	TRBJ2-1	ATHTGGGPNEQF
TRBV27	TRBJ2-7	ASSLGAASYEQY
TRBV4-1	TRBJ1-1	ASSPLGRQGGAEAF
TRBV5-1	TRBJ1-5	ASSLGLNQPQH
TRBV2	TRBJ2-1	ASSEASGGVDEQF
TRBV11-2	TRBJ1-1	ASSLAAGNTEAF
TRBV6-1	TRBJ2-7	ASSDEIDRGSFEQY
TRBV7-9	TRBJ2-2	ASSPLTGELF
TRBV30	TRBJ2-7	AWSVVGGGYEQY
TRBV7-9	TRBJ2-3	ASSPSLVDTQY
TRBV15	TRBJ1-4	ATSRTSDRVFEKLF
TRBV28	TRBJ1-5	ASSRASGGPNQPQH
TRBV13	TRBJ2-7	ASSLEAGNNDEQY
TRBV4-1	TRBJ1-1	ASSLRFSRDTNTEAF
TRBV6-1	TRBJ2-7	ASSDLGVELYEQY
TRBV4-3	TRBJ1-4	ASSRLDSRNEKLF
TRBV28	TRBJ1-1	ASRGLPEAF
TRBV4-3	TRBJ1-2	ASSHLRGPQAGYT
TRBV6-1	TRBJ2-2	ASITGTGASGELF
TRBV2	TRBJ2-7	ASSEARWDRPYEQY
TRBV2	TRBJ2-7	ANERGLYSYEQY
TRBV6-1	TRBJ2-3	ASIIQQDTDTQY
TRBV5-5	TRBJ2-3	ASSFTGTGVNTQY
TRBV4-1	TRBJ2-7	ASSQGTSLTYEQY
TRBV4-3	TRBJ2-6	ASSPTTGVGANVLT
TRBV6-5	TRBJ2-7	ASSYSQGARSYEQY
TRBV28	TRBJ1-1	ASSLEGRGRPEAF